The 26 T cell receptor beta chains below all came from one sample that was sequenced in a study of T-cell memory formation after mild COVID-19. TCRdb re-called the 5' RACE reads through MiXCR, storing one row per CDR3 protein. The data contain around 420,000 distinct CDR3 sequences, more than 20% of them singletons. The sample was PBMCs or a T cell subset sorted from them (not recorded which). The receptors shown here come from an adult woman who had mild COVID-19 (a few samples of this study predate the infection). Cell type and time point are not known.

In this sample, this clonotype turned up many times. The chain links TRBV5-1 to TRBJ2-3; D is possibly TRBD1 or TRBD2 (6 bases each). V gave up 4 bases and J gave up 0 bases, with 9 bases separating them. The CDR3 contains 14 residues. Looked up from germline, CDR1 is SGHRS and CDR2 is YFSETQ. CDR3: CASSGGPSTDTQYF. The CDR3 coding sequence is TGCGCCAGCAGCGGGGGGCCCAGCACAGATACGCAGTATTTT. Full variable domain (rest looked up from reference TRBV5-1 and TRBJ2-3): KAGVTQTPRYLIKTRGQQVTLSCSPISGHRSVSWYQQTPGQGLQFLFEYFSETQRNKGNFPGRFSGRQFSNSRSEMNVSTLELGDSALYLCASSGGPSTDTQYFGPGTRLTVL.

CDR3 DNA sequence: TGTGCCAGCAGCTTAGCAAGTGGGGCCATTTCACCCCTCCACTTT. Protein: CASSLASGAISPLHF. The chain employs TRBV7-6 and TRBJ1-6; perhaps TRBD1 as D (5 bases). Germline V gene sequence: CDR1 SGHVS, CDR2 FNYEAQ. The CDR3 spans 15 residues. V lost 0 bases, J lost 9 bases, and 12 bases lay in between.

This chain uses TRBV7-9 with TRBJ1-1; tentative D call: TRBD1 (5 bases). Germline loops: CDR1 SEHNR, CDR2 FQNEAQ (reference sequence). V was clipped by 4 bases and J by 0 bases, with 12 bases between them. The CDR3 is 15 amino acids. The CDR3 spells CASSSSRGVNTEAFF. The DNA for the CDR3 is TGTGCCAGCAGCTCCAGTCGGGGGGTGAACACTGAAGCTTTCTTT.

This clonotype appeared a single time. The chain employs TRBV5-1 and TRBJ2-7; D may be TRBD2 (6 bases). The V end was cut by 0 bases, the J end by 6 bases, with 10 bases between. The V gene's germline CDR1 is SGHRS and CDR2 YFSETQ. The CDR3 extends over 13 amino acids. The CDR3 protein is CASSLDPGGEQYF. The CDR3 DNA is TGCGCCAGCAGCTTGGACCCCGGGGGCGAGCAGTACTTC. Complete variable domain (other parts from reference TRBV5-1 and TRBJ2-7): KAGVTQTPRYLIKTRGQQVTLSCSPISGHRSVSWYQQTPGQGLQFLFEYFSETQRNKGNFPGRFSGRQFSNSRSEMNVSTLELGDSALYLCASSLDPGGEQYFGPGTRLTVT.

V is TRBV7-9 and J is TRBJ2-3; D ambiguous. The germline CDR1 and CDR2 sequences are SEHNR and FQNEAQ (reference sequence). The ends were cut back, 5 bases at V and 1 base at J, with 16 bases in the middle. The CDR3 has 16 amino acids. This CDR3 reads CASSPWGSSGTDTQYF. The CDR3 region has the DNA TGTGCCAGCAGCCCCTGGGGTTCTAGTGGCACAGATACGCAGTATTTT. Full variable domain (missing parts from reference TRBV7-9 and TRBJ2-3): DTGVSQNPRHKITKRGQNVTFRCDPISEHNRLYWYRQTLGQGPEFLTYFQNEAQLEKSRLLSDRFSAERPKGSFSTLEIQRTEQGDSAMYLCASSPWGSSGTDTQYFGPGTRLTVL.

DNA of the CDR3: TGTGCCAGCAGCTTTACAGGGTTGGGCAATCAGCCCCAGCATTTT. Protein product: CASSFTGLGNQPQHF. The V gene is TRBV5-5, the J gene TRBJ1-5; perhaps TRBD1 as D (6 bases). Germline CDR1 is SGHKS and CDR2 is YYEKEE (reference sequence). CDR3 length: 15 amino acids. V was pared by 2 bases and J by 2 bases, with 11 bases between.

This clonotype has only a few counts. The CDR3 loop is CASSNGASRLEKLFF. The CDR3 DNA follows: TGCGCCAGCAGCAACGGTGCCTCCCGTCTGGAAAAACTGTTTTTT. The chain links TRBV5-1 to TRBJ1-4; D call uncertain. Germline V gene sequence: CDR1 SGHRS, CDR2 YFSETQ. The CDR3 is 15 amino acids. V was cut by 4 bases and J by 8 bases, with 18 bases left in between.

J is TRBJ2-5 and V is TRBV27; 10 nucleotides match TRBD2. The CDR3 has 16 residues. With 3 bases clipped from V and 6 bases from J, the junction kept 10 bases outside the gene matches. Per germline, CDR1 MNHEY and CDR2 SMNVEV (reference sequence). DNA for the CDR3: TGTGCCAGCAGTTTCTCCTTAGCGGGAGGTGGAAAGACCCAGTACTTC. It yields the protein CASSFSLAGGGKTQYF.

The rearrangement uses TRBV6-5 and TRBJ1-5, with TRBD1 as a possible D gene (5 bases). CDR3 length: 18 amino acids. Germline V gene lookup returns CDR1 MNHEY and CDR2 SVGAGI. V was pared by 3 bases and J by 2 bases, with 20 bases between. CDR3 bases: TGTGCCAGCAGTTATTTTAATCGAAATACAGGTTGCAATCAGCCCCAGCATTTT. Translation gives CASSYFNRNTGCNQPQHF.

The chain carries TRBV3-1 and TRBJ1-1; 7 nucleotides line up with TRBD1. The CDR3 runs to 15 residues. V trimming: 4 bases; J trimming: 7 bases; junction bases outside the gene matches: 12. Germline CDR1 reads LGHDT; CDR2 reads YNNKEL (reference sequence). CDR3 nucleotide sequence: TGTGCCAGCAGCCCCGGGGGAGGGGGCTCGGTTGAAGCTTTCTTT. This codes for CASSPGGGGSVEAFF.

The chain recombines TRBV6-6 with TRBJ1-1, with D perhaps TRBD1 (6 bases). Trimming cost V 1 base and J 6 bases, with 9 bases left between them. The germline V gene encodes CDR1 MNHNY and CDR2 SVGAGI (reference sequence). The CDR3 spans 13 residues. CDR3 sequence reads: CASSYFGGAEAFF. The CDR3, as DNA: TGTGCCAGCAGTTACTTCGGGGGCGCTGAAGCTTTCTTT.

There are a few counts of this clonotype. This chain joins TRBV11-3 and TRBJ2-7; 7 positions agree with TRBD2. The germline V gene encodes CDR1 SGHNT and CDR2 YENEEA. Trimming at V came to 4 bases and at J to 4 bases, leaving 16 bases not matched to a gene. The CDR3 has 17 amino acids. Written as DNA, the CDR3 is TGTGCCAGCAGCTCACATTCTAGGACGGCGGGAGTTTACGAGCAGTACTTC. Translation: CASSSHSRTAGVYEQYF.

This clonotype was seen only a few times. The V gene is TRBV4-1, the J gene TRBJ1-1, with D unclear. Germline V lookup: CDR1 MGHRA, CDR2 YSYEKL. The ends were cut back, 0 bases at V and 9 bases at J, with 11 bases in the middle. CDR3 length: 13 amino acids. The CDR3 nucleotides are TGCGCCAGCAGCCAAGATAAAGCTACTAAAGCTTTCTTT. This codes for CASSQDKATKAFF.

This chain uses TRBV29-1 with TRBJ2-1; TRBD2 matches at 14 bases. The CDR3 extends over 16 amino acids. The V gene's germline CDR1 is SQVTM and CDR2 ANQGSEA. Trimming removed 6 bases from V and 6 bases from J; junction bases left unmatched: 10. CDR3: CSVARLAGGAGNEQFF. CDR3 nucleotides: TGCAGCGTGGCCCGACTAGCGGGAGGGGCCGGCAATGAGCAGTTCTTC.

The chain has TRBV7-6 and TRBJ2-2; 7 bases map to TRBD1. The V and J ends lost 0 bases and 4 bases, in that order; junction bases with no gene match: 5. CDR3 length equals 16 residues. Germline V gives CDR1 SGHVS, CDR2 FNYEAQ. CDR3 nucleotide sequence: TGTGCCAGCAGCTTAGCCGATACAGGGGTCACCGGGGAGCTGTTTTTT. It encodes CASSLADTGVTGELFF.

This clonotype showed up just a few times. The chain carries TRBV12-3 or TRBV12-4 and TRBJ2-7; 12 nucleotides line up with TRBD2. Unmatched junction bases numbered 3, after V lost 6 bases and J lost 3 bases. There are 14 residues in the CDR3. CDR3 residues: CASSPSGGDYEQYF. In nucleotides, the CDR3 is TGTGCCAGCAGCCCTAGCGGGGGGGACTACGAGCAGTACTTC.

This clonotype appeared a few times. The chain employs TRBV30 and TRBJ2-7; no clear D gene. Germline V CDR1 and CDR2: GTSNPN, SVGIG (reference sequence). The CDR3 is 13 residues long. The V gene lost 3 bases and the J gene lost 3 bases, with 12 bases spanning the gap. The CDR3 sequence is CAWSVGVYYEQYF. The CDR3 DNA sequence: TGTGCCTGGAGCGTTGGCGTCTACTACGAGCAGTACTTC.

The table lists this clonotype with a few counts. The chain recombines TRBV28 with TRBJ1-1, with D possibly being TRBD1 (6 bases). V was clipped by 2 bases and J by 7 bases, with 17 bases between them. This CDR3 has 15 residues. Germline V gene lookup returns CDR1 MDHEN and CDR2 SYDVKM. This chain's CDR3 is CASSLKAGEHGEAFF. CDR3 nucleotide sequence: TGTGCCAGCAGTTTAAAGGCAGGGGAGCATGGTGAAGCTTTCTTT.

This sequence joins TRBV18 and TRBJ2-1; TRBD2 matches 9 bases. V lost 0 bases to trimming and J lost 10 bases; unmatched junction nucleotides: 10. This CDR3 is 16 amino acids long. Germline CDR1 reads KGHSH; CDR2 reads LQKENI. The CDR3 reads CASSPPRSSGRTEQFF. For the CDR3, the DNA is TGTGCCAGCTCACCACCGAGGTCGAGCGGGAGGACCGAGCAGTTCTTC.

This clonotype showed up just once. The genes are TRBV11-2 and TRBJ1-3; D is ambiguous. Germline lookup yields CDR1 SGHAT and CDR2 FQNNGV. This CDR3 is built from 15 residues. V was trimmed by 1 base and J by 0 bases, leaving 7 bases between them. CDR3 nucleotide sequence: TGTGCCAGCAGCTTAGCGATCATCTCTGGAAACACCATATATTTT. The encoded protein is CASSLAIISGNTIYF.

This clonotype was picked up a small number of times. V and J are TRBV7-9 and TRBJ2-4; D is uncertain. Per the germline V gene, CDR1 is SEHNR and CDR2 is FQNEAQ (reference sequence). The V end was cut by 3 bases, the J end by 1 base, with 4 bases between. This CDR3 region has 13 residues. The CDR3 reads CASSFGAKNIQYF. The CDR3 DNA follows: TGTGCCAGCAGCTTCGGGGCCAAAAACATTCAGTACTTC.

This clonotype showed up just a few times. The chain combines TRBV5-5 with TRBJ1-4; 8 bases are shared with TRBD1. CDR3 length equals 14 residues. The V segment lost 2 bases and the J segment 8 bases; nucleotides outside the gene matches: 5. Germline CDR1 reads SGHKS; CDR2 reads YYEKEE (reference sequence). CDR3 DNA sequence: TGTGCCAGCAGCTTCGGGCAGGGGGCCGAAAAACTGTTTTTT. This codes for CASSFGQGAEKLFF.

This clonotype was found a few times. The chain employs TRBV7-8 and TRBJ2-5; 10 positions match TRBD1. The germline CDR1 and CDR2 sequences are SGHVS and FQNEAQ. Trimming took 1 base from V and 3 from J; bases not matched to a gene: 2. The CDR3 extends over 15 amino acids. The CDR3 sequence is CASSLEGQGKETQYF. CDR3 nucleotide sequence: TGTGCCAGCAGCTTAGAGGGACAGGGGAAAGAGACCCAGTACTTC.

This clonotype was detected once. The CDR3 bases are TGTGCCAGCACCCAGGGTAGGGACTATGGCTACACCTTC. Translated: CASTQGRDYGYTF. The chain couples TRBV12-3 or TRBV12-4 to TRBJ1-2; D possibly corresponds to TRBD1 (5 bases). With 7 bases removed from V and 3 bases from J, the gap between germline ends came to 12 bases. The length of the CDR3 is 13 residues.

This chain joins TRBV12-3 or TRBV12-4 and TRBJ1-5; no clear D gene. V was trimmed by 9 bases and J by 2 bases, leaving 11 bases between them. The CDR3 loop spans 13 amino acids. The CDR3: CASSKKGNQPQHF. As DNA, the CDR3 is TGTGCCAGTTCTAAAAAAGGCAATCAGCCCCAGCATTTT.

This clonotype showed up many times. The CDR3 coding sequence is TGTGCCAGCAGTGGCCGAATAGCGGGTTCCTACGAGCAGTACTTC. This encodes CASSGRIAGSYEQYF. The chain combines TRBV6-2 or TRBV6-3 with TRBJ2-7; TRBD2 agrees at 7 bases. Germline values: CDR1 MNHEY, CDR2 SVGEGT. V gave up 5 bases and J gave up 1 base; unmatched junction bases: 8. The CDR3 runs 15 residues.